This T cell receptor (beta chain) came from a study of blood T cell dynamics during melanoma immunotherapy. Study background: Standard first-line treatment here was pembrolizumab or nivolumab plus ipilimumab in metastatic melanoma.

Remarks on this clone: Its antigen is still unknown.

CDR3 length: 18 residues. Per the germline V gene, CDR1 is SGHTA and CDR2 is FQGNSA. The ends were cut back, 5 bases at V and 0 bases at J, with 19 bases in the middle. The time point is: week 3, after first cycle of checkpoint inhibitor. Blood was drawn before treatment and at week 3 after checkpoint blockade. Patients had no prior systemic cancer treatment, immunosuppressants or other active cancers. The data were produced by immunoSEQ multiplex PCR, yet TCRdb's version contains in-frame clones alone and is incomplete. The table lists a few thousand clones, about four fifths of them singletons. Whole-study results and caveats: At W3, later disease-control patients showed bifurcated PBMC repertoire changes, unlike progressors.

Specimen: blood, collected from a patient treated with checkpoint blockade. This TCR was sampled from a human donor with melanoma. The rearrangement joins TRBV7-2 to TRBJ1-4, with a weak D call TRBD1 (6 bases). The CDR3 is CASSAVVLRTATNEKLFF. CDR3 DNA sequence: TGTGCCAGCAGCGCAGTGGTGCTACGGACAGCAACTAATGAAAAACTGTTTTTT.